The following is a T cell receptor (beta chain) sequence with its context. What it binds is not known. From the RT-PCR reads, TCRdb called clonotypes with MiXCR, one entry per CDR3 protein. This sample has 500,000 or so distinct CDR3 sequences, with approximately 15% found just once. This record comes from a study of response to subunit inactivated influenza vaccine. This CDR3 has 12 amino acids. Germline trimming cut 4 bases from V and 4 bases from J; bases unmatched to any gene: 4. Germline V CDR1 and CDR2: SQVTM, ANQGSEA. Notes on the study in general: A suggestion made by the authors is that each seasonal influenza vaccination recruits few new T cells.

The sequence was obtained from a man aged 45 to 75 who received an inactivated influenza vaccine. The chain is built from TRBV29-1 and TRBJ2-7; 7 bases align to TRBD2. The sequencing used CD4+ T cells sorted from PBMCs, collected about 24 months after vaccination. CDR3 sequence reads: CSVGAGWYEQYF. In DNA, the CDR3 is TGCAGCGTTGGAGCGGGGTGGTACGAGCAGTACTTC.